This entry lists 25 T cell receptor beta chains sequenced from one sample in a study of monozygotic twins with cystic fibrosis. The repertoire was sequenced with immunoSEQ multiplex PCR; TCRdb's copy has only in-frame clones and lacks some. This table has 13,000 to 15,000 clones, around 87% appearing once. The specimen was blood. These receptors were obtained from a boy younger than 18 with cystic fibrosis.

V and J are TRBV30 and TRBJ2-6; the D gene is possibly TRBD1 (5 bases). The V end was cut by 5 bases, the J end by 1 base, with 12 bases between. CDR3 length: 15 residues. CDR1 and CDR2 from the germline V gene are GTSNPN and SVGIG (reference sequence). CDR3 bases: TGTGCCTGGGGGATAACAGGTTCTGGGGCCAACGTCCTGACTTTC. Protein product: CAWGITGSGANVLTF.

J is TRBJ1-3 and V is TRBV28; D is uncertain. Germline lookup yields CDR1 MDHEN and CDR2 SYDVKM. The V gene lost 8 bases and the J gene lost 2 bases, with 7 bases spanning the gap. This CDR3 has 12 amino acids. The CDR3 bases are TGTGCCAGCGGTCCGGCTGGAAACACCATATATTTT. Amino acids: CASGPAGNTIYF.

This clone was seen more than once but under ten times. This rearrangement joins TRBV7-9 to TRBJ1-1; D ambiguous. The CDR3 spans 11 residues. Germline V gene data show CDR1 as SEHNR and CDR2 as FQNEAQ (reference sequence). V lost 8 bases and J lost 0, with 4 bases in between. CDR3: CASGMNTEAFF. For the CDR3, the DNA is TGTGCCAGCGGAATGAACACTGAAGCTTTCTTT.

This chain joins TRBV5-1 and TRBJ1-2; maybe TRBD1 (5 bases). V was pared by 0 bases and J by 4 bases, with 13 bases between. The CDR3 has 15 residues. Germline CDR1 is SGHRS and CDR2 is YFSETQ. This CDR3 is CASSLDPGLTYGYTF. CDR3 nucleotides: TGCGCCAGCAGCTTGGACCCAGGGTTGACCTATGGCTACACCTTC.

The rearrangement uses TRBV7-9 and TRBJ1-1, with D uncertain. CDR3 length: 10 residues. Trimming stripped 0 bases from V and 7 bases from J, with 0 bases between. In germline, CDR1 is SEHNR, CDR2 FQNEAQ (reference sequence). The CDR3, as DNA: TGTGCCAGCAGCTTAGCTGAAGCTTTCTTT. Translation: CASSLAEAFF.

The CDR3 region is CASSIEMGRGKLFF. The DNA of the CDR3 is TGTGCCAGTAGTATAGAAATGGGCAGGGGAAAACTGTTTTTT. The genes are TRBV19 and TRBJ1-4, with D perhaps matching TRBD1 (6 bases). CDR3 length: 14 amino acids. Germline values: CDR1 LNHDA, CDR2 SQIVND (reference sequence). Trimming pared 0 bases from V and 10 bases from J, leaving 12 bases between.

This chain uses TRBV5-1 with TRBJ2-1; 11 nucleotides align to TRBD1. Germline V CDR1 and CDR2: SGHRS, YFSETQ. V lost 4 bases, J lost 5 bases, and 5 bases stayed unmatched. CDR3 length: 15 amino acids. CDR3 protein: CASSTGTGGNNEQFF. The CDR3 DNA is TGCGCCAGCAGCACCGGGACAGGGGGTAACAATGAGCAGTTCTTC.

This chain uses TRBV5-4 with TRBJ2-1; a weak D match, TRBD1 (5 bases). This CDR3 contains 14 residues. V shed 2 bases and J shed 7 bases, with 13 bases lying between them. The germline V gene encodes CDR1 SGHNT and CDR2 YYREEE (reference sequence). The CDR3 nucleotides are TGTGCCAGCAGCTTCGGCAGGGAAGGTAATGAGCAGTTCTTC. Amino acid sequence: CASSFGREGNEQFF.

This rearrangement joins TRBV28 to TRBJ1-5; possible D gene TRBD1, 5 bases. This CDR3 has 13 amino acids. Germline loops: CDR1 MDHEN, CDR2 SYDVKM. The germline V and J ends were trimmed by 5 bases and 6 bases, with 11 bases remaining between them. The CDR3 loop reads CASSPRGRQPQHF. The CDR3 bases are TGTGCCAGCAGTCCTCGGGGACGTCAGCCCCAGCATTTT.

This chain joins TRBV7-9 and TRBJ1-2, with 7 positions matching TRBD1. The length of the CDR3 is 16 residues. With V trimmed by 1 base and J by 0 bases, 5 bases remained unmatched. The germline V gene encodes CDR1 SEHNR and CDR2 FQNEAQ (reference sequence). CDR3 in amino acids: CASSLGTTGSNYGYTF. The CDR3 DNA reads TGTGCCAGCAGCTTAGGTACGACAGGGTCTAACTATGGCTACACCTTC. The variable domain in full, with the rest retrieved from reference TRBV7-9 and TRBJ1-2, is DTGVSQNPRHKITKRGQNVTFRCDPISEHNRLYWYRQTLGQGPEFLTYFQNEAQLEKSRLLSDRFSAERPKGSFSTLEIQRTEQGDSAMYLCASSLGTTGSNYGYTFGSGTRLTVV.

The chain couples TRBV2 to TRBJ1-5, with a tentative D call TRBD1 (6 bases). Trimming removed 5 bases at V and 4 bases at J, with 9 bases between. The CDR3 spans 13 residues. Germline assignment: CDR1 SNHLY and CDR2 FYNNEI. CDR3 region: CASSIQGNQPQHF. CDR3 nucleotide sequence: TGTGCCAGCAGTATACAGGGAAATCAGCCCCAGCATTTT.

V usage is TRBV27 and J usage is TRBJ2-5; D gene unclear. Deletions cut 4 bases from V and 0 bases from J, with 12 bases between. CDR3 length: 15 amino acids. Germline V gene lookup returns CDR1 MNHEY and CDR2 SMNVEV (reference sequence). The CDR3 reads CASSYLNSNQETQYF. The CDR3 DNA is TGTGCCAGCAGTTACCTAAACAGCAACCAAGAGACCCAGTACTTC.

The chain links TRBV2 to TRBJ1-1, with D possibly TRBD1 on 6 matching bases. V dropped 3 bases and J dropped 6 bases, with 20 bases sitting between them. This CDR3 region has 16 residues. CDR1 is SNHLY, CDR2 FYNNEI, per germline. The CDR3 is CASSEVAGGGGSEAFF. The DNA for the CDR3 is TGTGCCAGCAGTGAGGTGGCAGGAGGGGGGGGTTCTGAAGCTTTCTTT.

This chain connects TRBV5-6 to TRBJ1-1; D is ambiguous. The CDR3 loop spans 15 amino acids. Germline assignment: CDR1 SGHDT and CDR2 YYEEEE. V was cut by 2 bases and J by 0 bases, with 11 bases left in between. Here the CDR3 reads CASSFRQNLNTEAFF. CDR3 in DNA: TGTGCCAGCAGCTTTCGGCAGAACTTGAACACTGAAGCTTTCTTT. The full variable domain, its missing parts supplied by reference TRBV5-6 and TRBJ1-1, is DAGVTQSPTHLIKTRGQQVTLRCSPKSGHDTVSWYQQALGQGPQFIFQYYEEEERQRGNFPDRFSGHQFPNYSSELNVNALLLGDSALYLCASSFRQNLNTEAFFGQGTRLTVV.

This clone was seen a single time. The genes are TRBV29-1 and TRBJ2-1, with 13 bases matching TRBD2. The CDR3 spans 15 residues. The germline gives CDR1 SQVTM, CDR2 ANQGSEA. Trimming cost V 3 bases and J 6 bases; bases outside gene matches: 5. The CDR3 protein is CSVDRTSGRANEQFF. DNA for the CDR3: TGCAGCGTTGACCGAACTAGCGGGAGGGCCAATGAGCAGTTCTTC.

The rearrangement joins TRBV27 to TRBJ2-3; a possible D gene is TRBD2 (7 bases). This CDR3 region has 14 residues. Per the germline V gene, CDR1 is MNHEY and CDR2 is SMNVEV (reference sequence). Between the trimmed V and J ends, which lost 5 bases and 6 bases, there was a span of 15 bases. The CDR3 protein is CASSPRGAPDTQYF. For the CDR3, the DNA is TGTGCCAGCAGTCCTCGGGGGGCCCCGGATACGCAGTATTTT.

This chain uses TRBV10-2 with TRBJ1-1, with TRBD1 matching over 7 bases. CDR3 size: 13 residues. The V and J ends lost 8 bases and 5 bases, in that order; junction bases with no gene match: 8. CDR1 WSHSY and CDR2 SAAADI come from the germline V gene. Written as DNA, the CDR3 is TGCGCCAGCGTAGCCCAGGACAGGACTGAAGCTTTCTTT. It yields the protein CASVAQDRTEAFF.

The rearrangement joins TRBV6-1 to TRBJ1-5; D ambiguous. Trimming removed 6 bases from V and 5 bases from J, with 14 bases in between. CDR3 length: 14 residues. Germline V gene data show CDR1 as MNHNS and CDR2 as SASEGT. CDR3 in amino acids: CASRGTLGDQPQHF. The CDR3 region has the DNA TGTGCCAGCAGGGGCACCCTCGGGGATCAGCCCCAGCATTTT.

This chain joins TRBV9 and TRBJ2-5, with unresolved D. V dropped 0 bases and J dropped 2 bases, with 14 bases sitting between them. The CDR3 length is 16 residues. The germline CDR1 and CDR2 sequences are SGDLS and YYNGEE. The CDR3 bases are TGTGCCAGCAGCGTAGGGGTCAGCATCGGTCAAGAGACCCAGTACTTC. Its translation is CASSVGVSIGQETQYF.

The chain carries TRBV2 and TRBJ1-1; a possible D gene is TRBD1 (5 bases). The V gene lost 6 bases and the J gene lost 3 bases, with 14 bases spanning the gap. CDR1 is SNHLY, CDR2 FYNNEI, per germline. The CDR3 has 14 amino acids. The CDR3: CASRRDASDTEAFF. The CDR3 bases are TGTGCCAGCAGAAGGGACGCGTCCGACACTGAAGCTTTCTTT.

This clone was detected only once. The chain combines TRBV4-2 with TRBJ2-7; tentative D call: TRBD1 (5 bases). Per germline, CDR1 LGHNA and CDR2 YNFKEQ. V lost 3 bases, J lost 5 bases, and 8 bases lay in between. The CDR3 covers 12 residues. This CDR3 is CASSHSGHEQYF. DNA of the CDR3: TGTGCCAGCAGCCATTCAGGGCACGAGCAGTACTTC.

The gene calls are TRBV18 and TRBJ2-5, with 9 bases identical to TRBD2. Trimming at V came to 3 bases and at J to 3 bases, leaving 5 bases not matched to a gene. The V gene's germline CDR1 is KGHSH and CDR2 LQKENI. This CDR3 region has 15 residues. The CDR3: CASSPWTSVEETQYF. For the CDR3, the DNA is TGTGCCAGCTCACCCTGGACTAGCGTAGAAGAGACCCAGTACTTC.

The chain joins TRBV6-1 to TRBJ2-5, with TRBD2 matching over 8 bases. V trimming: 2 bases; J trimming: 0 bases; junction bases outside the gene matches: 2. Germline values: CDR1 MNHNS, CDR2 SASEGT. CDR3 length: 15 residues. CDR3 protein: CASSEISGDQETQYF. Here the CDR3 DNA reads TGTGCCAGCAGTGAAATTAGCGGGGACCAAGAGACCCAGTACTTC.

CDR3 in DNA: TGTGCCAGCCGGGTGGACCCTAGCTCCTACAATGAGCAGTTCTTC. This codes for CASRVDPSSYNEQFF. J is TRBJ2-1 and V is TRBV6-5; D is undetermined. Germline CDR1 reads MNHEY; CDR2 reads SVGAGI. The CDR3 covers 15 residues. Trimming cost V 8 bases and J 0 bases, with 14 bases left between them.

V gene TRBV6-4 combines with J gene TRBJ1-5, with D possibly TRBD1 on 6 matching bases. The V gene's germline CDR1 is MRHNA and CDR2 SNTAGT. The CDR3 spans 18 residues. V was shortened by 2 bases and J by 3 bases, with 20 bases between the two germline ends. The CDR3 spells CASSDPRGDTDPNQPQHF. As DNA, the CDR3 is TGTGCCAGCAGTGACCCGCGGGGGGACACCGATCCCAATCAGCCCCAGCATTTT.